This T cell receptor beta chain was found in a study of blood T cell repertoires in COVID-19. The wider study: Samples came from the United States, Italy and Spain, spanning acute and convalescent COVID-19. PBMCs, B-cell-depleted T cells, or T cells were the source of the cDNA or gDNA that made up the material.

In the original processing: Estimation of nucleated cell counts was performed using reference gene primer amplification. The method was immunoSEQ multiplex PCR; TCRdb's version includes in-frame clones alone and lacks a portion of them. The V and J calls and the clone size are those of that table, but D and trimming were determined from the DNA. This table has 110,000 or so clones, approximately 81% appearing once. CDR3 size: 15 residues. Trimming cost V 5 bases and J 4 bases; bases outside gene matches: 9. CDR1 is MNHNY and CDR2 is SVGAGI in the germline V gene (reference sequence). This clonotype was sampled from a human donor in a cohort sampled during active COVID-19. The chain couples TRBV6-6 to TRBJ1-1; TRBD1 matches at 8 bases. The sequenced sample consisted of peripheral blood. The CDR3 protein is CASSRDRGGSTEAFF. CDR3 DNA: TGTGCCAGCAGTAGAGACAGGGGAGGGAGCACTGAAGCTTTCTTT.